This T cell receptor (beta chain) was profiled in a study of blood T cell repertoires in COVID-19. At the level of the study: Samples representing acute and convalescent COVID-19 were sourced from the United States, Italy and Spain. Sources were T cells, B-cell-depleted T cells, or PBMCs; the material itself was cDNA or gDNA.

With V trimmed by 6 bases and J by 5 bases, 3 bases remained unmatched. The CDR3 consists of 12 residues. CDR1 and CDR2 from the germline V gene are MNHEY and SVGAGI. In the source study's methods: Estimates of nucleated cell counts were drawn from the amplification of reference gene primers. Repertoires were generated with immunoSEQ multiplex PCR, while TCRdb's copy carries only in-frame clones and drops some. The V and J calls and the clone size are those of that table, but D and trimming were determined from the DNA. This sample carries nearly 350,000 clones, over 70% of them seen once, and the ten largest clones take 2.5% to 3%.

This chain links TRBV6-5 with TRBJ1-1; the match to TRBD1 covers 7 bases. The sequenced sample was peripheral blood. The TCR sequence derives from a man aged 25-40 years with active or convalescent COVID-19. The CDR3 DNA is TGTGCCAGCAGGACCAGGGGGACTGAAGCTTTCTTT. This gives the protein CASRTRGTEAFF.